This T cell receptor beta chain is from a study of T cells after yellow fever vaccination. Germline assignment: CDR1 MGHRA and CDR2 YSYEKL. The V gene lost 2 bases and the J gene lost 4 bases, with 19 bases spanning the gap. The CDR3 is 17 amino acids. This clonotype showed up just a few times. Antigen: not known. General study findings and limits: Peaking faster, on day 5 versus 15, the secondary response was nonetheless weaker. Abundant bulk-population clonotypes could contaminate the FACS-sorted repertoires. Only a minor proportion of clonotypes was detected across both CD4 and CD8 compartments.

Making TCR cDNA involved 5'RACE template switching, which added UMIs and a universal primer site. TCRdb fed the 5' RACE reads into MiXCR, producing one record per CDR3 protein. The table has some 290,000 distinct CDR3 sequences, roughly a tenth seen once. The input for sequencing was CD4+ T cells sorted from PBMCs, taken 45 days after the yellow fever booster vaccination. The receptor's source is a man younger than 30 who received the YFV17D yellow fever vaccine. The V call is TRBV4-1, the J call TRBJ2-3, with D possibly TRBD2 on 7 matching bases. CDR3 residues: CASSQPARRGRADTQYF. The CDR3 region has the DNA TGCGCCAGCAGCCAACCCGCGAGAAGGGGGAGGGCAGATACGCAGTATTTT.